The clone carrying this T cell receptor (beta chain) was recorded once. Its target is unknown. This record belongs to a study of tumor-infiltrating lymphocytes in primary liver carcinoma. Whole-study findings and limits: Top clones occupying all five tumor regions numbered only about 7-24%. Less overlap was seen in tumor-adjacent and tumor-blood pairs than in tumor region pairs.

Production of TCR beta cDNA used 400 to 650 ng total RNA together with a constant-region primer. Three nested multiplex PCR rounds, a slightly modified ARM-PCR method, built the TCR beta libraries. TRBV1-TRBV30 forward primers paired with a C-beta reverse primer were used in the first two PCR rounds, which ran approximately 10 cycles each. Via MiXCR, TCRdb re-called the multiplex PCR reads, giving one row per CDR3 protein. The sample lists 75,000 to 90,000 distinct CDR3 sequences; 72% were seen once. From unsorted bulk tissue weighing roughly 17-34 mg, DNA and RNA were co-extracted. Among the patients, all had chronic HBV infection and none had been treated. This CDR3 contains 13 residues. V dropped 10 bases and J dropped 6 bases, with 19 bases sitting between them. Germline lookup yields CDR1 WNHNN and CDR2 SYGVQD (reference sequence).

Sequencing input: liver tumor tissue from sampling region 1. Indicated subset: tumor region T1, superior pole. The rearrangement uses TRBV10-1 and TRBJ2-7; a weak D match, TRBD1 (6 bases). This TCR was recovered from a man aged 35-49 years with primary liver carcinoma and hepatitis B virus infection. The CDR3 DNA reads as TGCGCCACCTCTTCGCAGGGGACGACCGAGCAGTACTTC. Its protein product is CATSSQGTTEQYF.